These 10 T cell receptor beta chains originate from one sample sequenced in a study of early T cells in non-severe SARS-CoV-2 infection. TCRdb re-analysed the 5' RACE reads in MiXCR, keeping a single row per CDR3 protein. The sample consists of fewer than 60,000 distinct CDR3 sequences, about 11% of them appearing once. The sample comprised whole blood. The receptors here all came from an adult who was a healthcare worker with PCR-confirmed SARS-CoV-2 infection or an uninfected control (not recorded which).

J is TRBJ2-5 and V is TRBV24-1, with D perhaps matching TRBD1 or TRBD2 (5 bases each). With 1 base removed from V and 5 bases from J, the gap between germline ends came to 13 bases. Germline-derived CDR1 and CDR2 are KGHDR and SFDVKD. The CDR3 length is 15 residues. The CDR3, as DNA: TGTGCCACCAGTGATTTACCAGGGACCGAGGAGACCCAGTACTTC. Translating it yields CATSDLPGTEETQYF.

This clonotype appeared a few times. The rearrangement links TRBV6-2 or TRBV6-3 to TRBJ2-1; 9 nucleotides line up with TRBD1. Germline V gene data show CDR1 as MNHEY and CDR2 as SVGEGT. The CDR3 has 18 amino acids. V dropped 6 bases and J dropped 4; count of bases not matched to a gene: 16. The CDR3 nucleotides are TGTGCCAGCAGCCCCCATCCCCTACAGGGGGCCAATTACAATGAGCAGTTCTTC. Protein: CASSPHPLQGANYNEQFF.

This clonotype has a count of ten or more. This chain connects TRBV20-1 to TRBJ1-1; D might be TRBD1 (6 bases). The V and J ends lost 7 bases and 1 base respectively, with 13 bases between them. The length of the CDR3 is 13 residues. CDR1 is DFQATT and CDR2 is SNEGSKA in the germline V gene (reference sequence). CDR3 sequence (DNA): TGCAGTGGGAGGGGGGGCAGGAACACTGAAGCTTTCTTT. Its protein product is CSGRGGRNTEAFF.

This clonotype was recorded many times. Sequence at one end of the junction differs from germline and may be a read error. This rearrangement joins TRBV7-7 to TRBJ2-1, with 13 bases that match TRBD2. Germline V lookup: CDR1 SSHAT, CDR2 FNYEAQ (reference sequence). The CDR3 length is 17 residues. The chain's CDR3 is CASSSEPGLAGNNEQFF. In DNA, the CDR3 is TGTGCTAGCAGCTCAGAACCGGGACTAGCGGGGAATAATGAGCAGTTCTTC.

This clonotype was seen many times. Here the CDR3 reads CASSLVGRSDTQYF. Here the CDR3 DNA reads TGTGCCAGCAGCCTCGTCGGGCGCTCAGATACGCAGTATTTT. The rearrangement joins TRBV11-3 to TRBJ2-3; D ambiguous. Germline values: CDR1 SGHNT, CDR2 YENEEA. V gave up 5 bases and J gave up 4 bases, with 13 bases separating them. The CDR3 runs 14 residues.

The table lists this clonotype with many counts. J is TRBJ1-2 and V is TRBV7-2; 7 bases map to TRBD1. Germline lookup yields CDR1 SGHTA and CDR2 FQGNSA. This CDR3 comprises 14 residues. The junction had 6 bases not matched to a gene; V was cut back by 4 bases and J by 4 bases. DNA of the CDR3: TGTGCCAGCAGCTCGTCCGGGACAGTCTATGGCTACACCTTC. As protein: CASSSSGTVYGYTF.

This clonotype was seen ten or more times. The chain carries TRBV10-3 and TRBJ2-1; 13 bases map to TRBD2. Trimming at V came to 4 bases and at J to 8 bases, leaving 8 bases not matched to a gene. The CDR3 totals 16 residues. In germline, CDR1 is ENHRY, CDR2 SYGVKD. CDR3 DNA sequence: TGTGCCATCAGTGCCGGGACTAGCGGGATAGGCGATGAGCAGTTCTTC. This codes for CAISAGTSGIGDEQFF.

CDR3 in amino acids: CASKTGRGSVNTGELFF. The CDR3 bases are TGTGCCAGCAAGACTGGGCGGGGGTCTGTGAACACCGGGGAGCTGTTTTTT. The V and J genes are TRBV2 and TRBJ2-2, with 7 bases identical to TRBD2. The CDR3 length is 17 residues. The germline V gene has CDR1 SNHLY and CDR2 FYNNEI. With V trimmed by 7 bases and J by 1 base, 12 bases remained unmatched.

In this sample, this clonotype turned up a few times. The chain employs TRBV18 and TRBJ2-7, with 7 bases aligning to TRBD1. In germline, CDR1 is KGHSH, CDR2 LQKENI. V lost 7 bases, J lost 2 bases, and 8 bases stayed unmatched. This CDR3 comprises 14 residues. The CDR3: CASLSGTDTYEQYF. The CDR3 bases are TGTGCCAGCTTGTCCGGGACAGACACCTACGAGCAGTACTTC.

The chain couples TRBV7-2 to TRBJ2-7, with 9 bases aligning to TRBD1. Germline trimming cut 7 bases from V and 5 bases from J; bases unmatched to any gene: 12. Germline V gene sequence: CDR1 SGHTA, CDR2 FQGNSA. The CDR3 length is 15 residues. The DNA of the CDR3 is TGTGCCAGCACCCGTCCGGGACAGGGAAAAAACGAGCAGTACTTC. Amino acids: CASTRPGQGKNEQYF.